Following are 21 T cell receptor beta chains from one sample sequenced in a study of blood T cells in healthy people across ages (dated by TCRdb to 2013 to 2016). The library relied on 5' RACE. The run used an Illumina HiSeq 2500. A second PCR of roughly 7 to 11 cycles was run with a J-beta primer mix and a sample-barcoded 5' primer. The raw public data were reprocessed by TCRdb itself: fastp quality trimming at Q25, MiXCR clonotype calling, in-frame beta chains only. Here each entry gathers all rows of one CDR3 protein and keeps the most common genes and DNA. The sample table contains 1.5 million to 1.9 million distinct CDR3 sequences; only one count was recorded for about 45% of them. In total, the top ten clones hold around 4% of the sample. Sequenced material: blood. The receptors derive from a woman younger than 30 in good health.

The V and J genes are TRBV7-9 and TRBJ1-2; D remains ambiguous. This CDR3 has 13 residues. Germline V gene data show CDR1 as SEHNR and CDR2 as FQNEAQ (reference sequence). Trimming cost V 3 bases and J 5 bases, with 10 bases left between them. This CDR3 is CASSLTGWYGYTF. In DNA form, the CDR3 reads TGTGCCAGCAGCTTGACGGGGTGGTATGGCTACACCTTC.

The rearrangement links TRBV29-1 to TRBJ1-2, with unresolved D. There are 14 residues in the CDR3. V was trimmed by 3 bases and J by 0 bases, leaving 11 bases between them. The germline CDR1 and CDR2 sequences are SQVTM and ANQGSEA. The CDR3 sequence is CSVDSPSANYGYTF. The CDR3 DNA reads TGCAGCGTTGACTCCCCTAGCGCTAACTATGGCTACACCTTC.

The V call is TRBV27, the J call TRBJ2-4; no clear D. V was shortened by 0 bases and J by 11 bases, with 11 bases between the two germline ends. There are 13 residues in the CDR3. Germline loops: CDR1 MNHEY, CDR2 SMNVEV (reference sequence). The DNA for the CDR3 is TGTGCCAGCAGTTTATCCCGGCAACTCCTTCAGTACTTC. This encodes CASSLSRQLLQYF.

This clonotype was counted a single time. The V call is TRBV5-4, the J call TRBJ2-1; 9 bases match TRBD2. Judging by the DNA end, TRBJ2-7 fits better; the J call may be wrong. The CDR3 sequence is 16 residues long. The germline CDR1 and CDR2 sequences are SGHNT and YYREEE (reference sequence). The CDR3 protein is CASSFPRTSEYNEQYF. As DNA, the CDR3 is TGTGCCAGCAGCTTCCCCCGGACTAGCGAGTACAATGAGCAGTACTTC.

The chain joins TRBV5-1 to TRBJ1-1; D gene ambiguous. Trimming removed 2 bases at V and 7 bases at J, with 21 bases between. The CDR3 sequence is 16 residues long. From germline, CDR1 is SGHRS and CDR2 YFSETQ. CDR3 loop: CASSLSGGGVSVEAFF. For the CDR3, the DNA is TGCGCCAGCAGCTTATCAGGCGGTGGAGTTTCAGTTGAAGCTTTCTTT. The full variable domain, rest sourced from reference TRBV5-1 and TRBJ1-1, is KAGVTQTPRYLIKTRGQQVTLSCSPISGHRSVSWYQQTPGQGLQFLFEYFSETQRNKGNFPGRFSGRQFSNSRSEMNVSTLELGDSALYLCASSLSGGGVSVEAFFGQGTRLTVV.

The genes are TRBV6-2 or TRBV6-3 and TRBJ2-5; perhaps TRBD2 as D (6 bases). Germline lookup yields CDR1 MNHEY and CDR2 SVGEGT. The CDR3 is 13 amino acids. Between the trimmed V and J ends, which lost 5 bases and 2 bases, there was a span of 9 bases. The CDR3 region has the DNA TGTGCCAGCAGTGCCCGGGAGCAAGAGACCCAGTACTTC. This sequence encodes CASSAREQETQYF.

This clonotype is a singleton in its sample. This may be a read error: a much more frequent sequence differs by one nucleotide. The chain couples TRBV4-2 to TRBJ2-1; D gene unclear. This CDR3 is built from 15 residues. Germline V lookup: CDR1 LGHNA, CDR2 YNFKEQ. The chain's CDR3 is CASNQGGLSDIEQFF. The CDR3 coding sequence is TGTGCCAGCAACCAAGGCGGTCTTTCCGATATTGAGCAGTTCTTC.

The V and J genes are TRBV12-5 and TRBJ2-1; 8 bases are shared with TRBD1. The CDR3 is 14 amino acids. The V gene's germline CDR1 is LGHNT and CDR2 FRNRAP. With V trimmed by 6 bases and J by 7 bases, 8 bases remained unmatched. Written as DNA, the CDR3 is TGTGCTAGTGGCGGGCAGGGGGCGTTAAATGAGCAGTTCTTC. Translating gives CASGGQGALNEQFF. The variable domain in full, completed from reference TRBV12-5 and TRBJ2-1, reads DARVTQTPRHKVTEMGQEVTMRCQPILGHNTVFWYRQTMMQGLELLAYFRNRAPLDDSGMPKDRFSAEMPDATLATLKIQPSEPRDSAVYFCASGGQGALNEQFFGPGTRLTVL.

The sample holds one count of this clonotype. The chain is built from TRBV27 and TRBJ1-5; 12 bases line up with TRBD1. V trimming: 6 bases; J trimming: 5 bases; junction bases outside the gene matches: 8. The CDR3 covers 16 residues. Per the germline V gene, CDR1 is MNHEY and CDR2 is SMNVEV (reference sequence). The CDR3 DNA sequence: TGTGCCAGCAGACCGGGACAGGGGGCTCCTTATCAGCCCCAGCATTTT. It specifies CASRPGQGAPYQPQHF.

This chain joins TRBV4-3 and TRBJ1-1; D remains unclear. The V end lost 0 bases, the J end lost 0 bases, and 14 bases lay between the germline ends. This CDR3 has 17 residues. Germline assignment: CDR1 LGHNA and CDR2 YSLEER. The CDR3, as DNA: TGCGCCAGCAGCCAAGATAGAAGCAGACTTATGAACACTGAAGCTTTCTTT. It translates to CASSQDRSRLMNTEAFF.

V gene TRBV25-1 combines with J gene TRBJ2-1, with D possibly matching TRBD1 (5 bases). The CDR3 runs to 15 residues. Germline V gene sequence: CDR1 MGHDK, CDR2 SYGVNS. V was trimmed by 2 bases and J by 5 bases, leaving 13 bases between them. This CDR3 reads CASSEGIRVNNEQFF. DNA of the CDR3: TGTGCCAGCAGTGAAGGGATCAGGGTAAACAATGAGCAGTTCTTC.

This chain joins TRBV18 and TRBJ2-3; D perhaps matches TRBD1 (5 bases). The V end lost 0 bases, the J end lost 1 base, and 14 bases lay between the germline ends. Germline V CDR1 and CDR2: KGHSH, LQKENI. The CDR3 runs 17 residues. The chain's CDR3 is CASSPPGDSKRTDTQYF. CDR3 bases: TGTGCCAGCTCACCACCTGGAGACAGCAAACGCACAGATACGCAGTATTTT.

This chain uses TRBV20-1 with TRBJ1-1; 10 bases line up with TRBD1. Germline values: CDR1 DFQATT, CDR2 SNEGSKA (reference sequence). This CDR3 is built from 13 residues. The trim removed 6 bases at V and 9 bases at J, leaving 10 bases unmatched. This chain's CDR3 is CSAIRDRGPQAFF. The DNA of the CDR3 is TGCAGTGCAATCCGGGACAGGGGACCCCAAGCTTTCTTT.

A word on this clonotype: A clone one base away is much larger, so this may be a read error. This rearrangement joins TRBV20-1 to TRBJ2-1; TRBD2 matches at 7 bases. Unmatched junction bases numbered 8, after V lost 6 bases and J lost 0 bases. The CDR3 runs 15 residues. The V gene's germline CDR1 is DFQATT and CDR2 SNEGSKA (reference sequence). This CDR3 is CSAPNGRRSYNEQFF. The CDR3 nucleotides read TGCAGTGCCCCTAACGGGAGGCGCTCCTACAATGAGCAGTTCTTC.

The chain joins TRBV4-3 to TRBJ2-3, with a possible D match to TRBD1 (5 bases). Germline values: CDR1 LGHNA, CDR2 YSLEER. The length of the CDR3 is 17 residues. The V end was cut by 2 bases, the J end by 0 bases, with 15 bases between. The CDR3 region is CASSQSLQGRSTDTQYF. CDR3 nucleotide sequence: TGCGCCAGCAGCCAATCCCTTCAGGGTCGGAGCACAGATACGCAGTATTTT.

The chain joins TRBV7-2 to TRBJ2-7; TRBD1 might be the D (6 bases). CDR3 length: 17 residues. V lost 7 bases and J 1 base, leaving 23 bases between the germline ends. Germline V gene sequence: CDR1 SGHTA, CDR2 FQGNSA. CDR3 loop: CASTRPFGGAESYEQYF. The CDR3 region has the DNA TGTGCCAGCACCCGACCATTTGGGGGCGCCGAGTCCTACGAGCAGTACTTC. Looking up the rest from reference TRBV7-2 and TRBJ2-7 gives the full variable domain: GAGVSQSPSNKVTEKGKDVELRCDPISGHTALYWYRQSLGQGLEFLIYFQGNSAPDKSGLPSDRFSAERTGGSVSTLTIQRTQQEDSAVYLCASTRPFGGAESYEQYFGPGTRLTVT.

V is TRBV4-3 and J is TRBJ2-3; the D gene could be TRBD1 or TRBD2 (5 bases each). The CDR3 spans 15 residues. Germline loops: CDR1 LGHNA, CDR2 YSLEER. V was trimmed by 4 bases and J by 7 bases, leaving 18 bases between them. The CDR3 DNA follows: TGCGCCAGCAGCCTTACCGGGACCGTCTATAATACGCAGTATTTT. It specifies CASSLTGTVYNTQYF.

The chain carries TRBV10-3 and TRBJ2-1, with TRBD1 matching over 10 bases. CDR1 ENHRY and CDR2 SYGVKD come from the germline V gene. CDR3 size: 16 residues. V dropped 2 bases and J dropped 7; count of bases not matched to a gene: 8. The CDR3 protein is CAISEPLPGQGNEQFF. The DNA of the CDR3 is TGTGCCATCAGTGAGCCGTTACCGGGACAGGGGAATGAGCAGTTCTTC.

This clonotype has more than one count but fewer than ten. The V gene is TRBV29-1, the J gene TRBJ1-1; unclear D gene. The CDR3 is 12 residues long. The ends were cut back, 3 bases at V and 3 bases at J, with 8 bases in the middle. Germline V gives CDR1 SQVTM, CDR2 ANQGSEA. CDR3: CSVEAGHTEAFF. DNA for the CDR3: TGCAGCGTTGAGGCCGGACACACTGAAGCTTTCTTT.

The chain employs TRBV4-3 and TRBJ2-7, with no clear D. The CDR3 covers 15 residues. The V end was cut by 0 bases, the J end by 4 bases, with 13 bases between. From germline, CDR1 is LGHNA and CDR2 YSLEER. The CDR3 region has the DNA TGCGCCAGCAGCCAAGAAGGGAATGAGTGGTACGAGCAGTACTTC. Its protein product is CASSQEGNEWYEQYF.

This clonotype was counted only a few times. The rearrangement joins TRBV4-2 to TRBJ2-3; 14 positions match TRBD2. V was clipped by 4 bases and J by 0 bases; unmatched bases: 6. The CDR3 consists of 18 residues. Germline assignment: CDR1 LGHNA and CDR2 YNFKEQ. CDR3 sequence (DNA): TGTGCCAGCAGCCCGGGGACTAGCGGGAGACCCAGCACAGATACGCAGTATTTT. Encoded protein: CASSPGTSGRPSTDTQYF.